Presented here are 20 T cell receptor beta chains from one specimen sequenced in a study of OX40 agonist ivuxolimab in advanced cancers. Library preparation used the immunoSEQ multiplex PCR assay. In TCRdb, the immuneACCESS table is reduced to in-frame sequences with V and J assigned. These tables do not hold every clone; where another copy was compared, an unresolved V gene accounts for under half, and the others remain unexplained. Present in this sample are 100,000 to 150,000 clones, 85% to 95% of which were seen just once. The ten largest clones represent roughly 1% of the sample. The sequences come from CD4+ or CD8+ T cells sorted from blood, collected in a trial of the OX40 agonist ivuxolimab. Source of these receptors: an adult with an advanced solid tumor such as melanoma, head and neck, liver or kidney cancer.

The chain is built from TRBV2 and TRBJ2-7, with TRBD1 matching over 7 bases. The CDR3 is made up of 14 amino acids. The junction had 9 bases not matched to a gene; V was cut back by 4 bases and J by 6 bases. Germline values: CDR1 SNHLY, CDR2 FYNNEI. This chain's CDR3 is CASSVHRGGGEQYF. The CDR3 DNA follows: TGTGCCAGCAGTGTTCACAGGGGTGGAGGCGAGCAGTACTTC.

To note about this clone: Other DNA variants within this sample encode the same CDR3. J is TRBJ2-7 and V is TRBV27; TRBD2 matches at 13 bases. The CDR3 is made up of 15 amino acids. V was pared by 4 bases and J by 2 bases, with 2 bases of the junction left unmatched. Germline V gives CDR1 MNHEY, CDR2 SMNVEV (reference sequence). The CDR3 protein is CASSSGLAGAYEQYF. DNA of the CDR3: TGTGCCAGCAGTTCAGGACTAGCGGGGGCCTACGAGCAGTACTTC.

The chain uses TRBV10-2 and TRBJ2-5, with 7 bases identical to TRBD2. The CDR3 covers 14 residues. Per germline, CDR1 WSHSY and CDR2 SAAADI. Germline trimming cut 2 bases from V and 5 bases from J; bases unmatched to any gene: 5. CDR3 nucleotide sequence: TGCGCCAGCAGTGAGGGACTAGTTATGGAGACCCAGTACTTC. Translation: CASSEGLVMETQYF.

V gene TRBV4-1 combines with J gene TRBJ1-4, with D perhaps TRBD1 (5 bases). The CDR3 consists of 15 residues. The V gene's germline CDR1 is MGHRA and CDR2 YSYEKL. V shed 4 bases and J shed 0 bases, with 9 bases lying between them. This CDR3 is CASSPQQATNEKLFF. CDR3 DNA: TGCGCCAGCAGCCCTCAACAGGCAACTAATGAAAAACTGTTTTTT.

The J gene is TRBJ2-7, the V gene TRBV2, with TRBD1 as a possible D gene (6 bases). Trimming cost V 8 bases and J 3 bases, with 14 bases left between them. The CDR3 loop spans 13 amino acids. Germline CDR1 and CDR2: SNHLY and FYNNEI. The CDR3 bases are TGTGCCAGCGCCGGGACACGTATCTACGAGCAGTACTTC. It specifies CASAGTRIYEQYF.

V and J are TRBV19 and TRBJ1-1, with 8 bases identical to TRBD1. Trimming at V came to 9 bases and at J to 1 base, leaving 4 bases not matched to a gene. The CDR3 sequence is 13 residues long. Germline V gene lookup returns CDR1 LNHDA and CDR2 SQIVND (reference sequence). CDR3 loop: CARGTGGNTEAFF. The CDR3 DNA sequence: TGTGCCAGGGGGACAGGCGGGAACACTGAAGCTTTCTTT.

V usage is TRBV11-3 and J usage is TRBJ1-5; the match to TRBD1 covers 8 bases. The CDR3 has 18 residues. Germline assignment: CDR1 SGHNT and CDR2 YENEEA. V lost 5 bases to trimming and J lost 4 bases; unmatched junction nucleotides: 16. CDR3 loop: CASSRSRGGTGVNQPQHF. The CDR3 bases are TGTGCCAGCAGCCGCTCCAGGGGTGGGACAGGAGTTAATCAGCCCCAGCATTTT.

The CDR3 sequence: CASSLWGGLQGYTF. CDR3 nucleotides: TGCGCCAGCAGCCTCTGGGGGGGGCTCCAGGGCTACACCTTC. This rearrangement joins TRBV4-3 to TRBJ1-2; perhaps TRBD1 as D (6 bases). CDR3 length equals 14 residues. The V and J ends lost 4 bases and 8 bases respectively, with 17 bases between them. Germline assignment: CDR1 LGHNA and CDR2 YSLEER.

V and J are TRBV4-3 and TRBJ2-3; tentatively, D is TRBD2 (6 bases). The CDR3 runs to 13 residues. From germline, CDR1 is LGHNA and CDR2 YSLEER. The V end was cut by 5 bases, the J end by 6 bases, with 12 bases between. The CDR3 reads CASSSQTRDTQYF. CDR3 DNA sequence: TGCGCCAGCAGCTCGCAGACTAGGGATACGCAGTATTTT.

This clone has just one count. CDR3 loop: CASSTRDREYYEQYF. The CDR3 nucleotides read TGTGCCAGTAGTACCCGGGACAGGGAGTACTACGAGCAGTACTTC. V gene TRBV19 combines with J gene TRBJ2-7; 9 nucleotides match TRBD1. Germline V lookup: CDR1 LNHDA, CDR2 SQIVND (reference sequence). J was trimmed by 3 bases and V by 4 bases; bases with no gene match: 7. The CDR3 spans 15 residues.

The V call is TRBV5-1, the J call TRBJ2-2; 9 nucleotides match TRBD1. The germline CDR1 and CDR2 sequences are SGHRS and YFSETQ. V lost 4 bases to trimming and J lost 4 bases; unmatched junction nucleotides: 11. The CDR3 runs to 17 residues. The DNA for the CDR3 is TGCGCCAGCAGCCCGACCGGGACAGGGATTATCACCGGGGAGCTGTTTTTT. Translation: CASSPTGTGIITGELFF. Full variable domain (remainder filled in from reference TRBV5-1 and TRBJ2-2): KAGVTQTPRYLIKTRGQQVTLSCSPISGHRSVSWYQQTPGQGLQFLFEYFSETQRNKGNFPGRFSGRQFSNSRSEMNVSTLELGDSALYLCASSPTGTGIITGELFFGEGSRLTVL.

This clone was seen once. The genes are TRBV6-6 and TRBJ2-3; D may be TRBD2 (6 bases). Trimming stripped 4 bases from V and 0 bases from J, with 8 bases between. CDR1 MNHNY and CDR2 SVGAGI come from the germline V gene (reference sequence). The CDR3 spans 14 residues. This CDR3 is CASSLGGSTDTQYF. The DNA of the CDR3 is TGTGCCAGCAGTTTGGGGGGAAGCACAGATACGCAGTATTTT.

The chain joins TRBV14 to TRBJ2-5; D is uncertain. CDR1 is SGHDN, CDR2 FVKESK, per germline. This CDR3 is built from 14 residues. V shed 1 base and J shed 5 bases, with 11 bases lying between them. The CDR3 DNA sequence: TGTGCCAGCAGCCAAGTGGGTCTTTGGGAGACCCAGTACTTC. This sequence encodes CASSQVGLWETQYF.

The CDR3 region has the DNA TGTGCCAGCAGGAGATCGAAAGCCCCGGAGGATGAAGCTTTCTTT. Encoded protein: CASRRSKAPEDEAFF. J is TRBJ1-1 and V is TRBV2, with D unclear. The CDR3 is made up of 15 amino acids. Germline assignment: CDR1 SNHLY and CDR2 FYNNEI. The V end was cut by 6 bases, the J end by 7 bases, with 21 bases between.

The genes are TRBV5-5 and TRBJ1-5; the D gene is possibly TRBD1 (6 bases). CDR3 length equals 14 residues. Per the germline V gene, CDR1 is SGHKS and CDR2 is YYEKEE (reference sequence). Deletions cut 4 bases from V and 2 bases from J, with 10 bases between. The CDR3 here is CASSPGHGNQPQHF. The CDR3 region has the DNA TGTGCCAGCAGCCCGGGACATGGCAATCAGCCCCAGCATTTT.

CDR3 DNA sequence: TGTGCCAGCAGCCCCAGGGGGGCGAACACTGAAGCTTTCTTT. Translation: CASSPRGANTEAFF. The rearrangement links TRBV7-9 to TRBJ1-1; 7 bases are shared with TRBD1. Per the germline V gene, CDR1 is SEHNR and CDR2 is FQNEAQ (reference sequence). With V trimmed by 5 bases and J by 1 base, 4 bases remained unmatched. The CDR3 has 14 residues.

The chain uses TRBV18 and TRBJ2-6; possible D gene TRBD2, 6 bases. This CDR3 region has 18 residues. Germline V gene lookup returns CDR1 KGHSH and CDR2 LQKENI. Trimming pared 1 base from V and 3 bases from J, leaving 16 bases between. CDR3 region: CASSPQLGGTSGANVLTF. Written as DNA, the CDR3 is TGTGCCAGCTCACCACAGCTAGGAGGGACCAGTGGGGCCAACGTCCTGACTTTC. The variable domain in full, completed from reference TRBV18 and TRBJ2-6, reads NAGVMQNPRHLVRRRGQEARLRCSPMKGHSHVYWYRQLPEEGLKFMVYLQKENIIDESGMPKERFSAEFPKEGPSILRIQQVVRGDSAAYFCASSPQLGGTSGANVLTFGAGSRLTVL.

This rearrangement joins TRBV4-3 to TRBJ1-1, with D unclear. Germline values: CDR1 LGHNA, CDR2 YSLEER. The CDR3 runs to 15 residues. Trimming pared 0 bases from V and 5 bases from J, leaving 13 bases between. CDR3 sequence: CASSQEAGERTEAFF. Written as DNA, the CDR3 is TGCGCCAGCAGCCAAGAAGCGGGAGAGAGGACTGAAGCTTTCTTT.

The V gene is TRBV5-1, the J gene TRBJ1-2; 7 nucleotides line up with TRBD1. This CDR3 has 14 residues. Germline lookup yields CDR1 SGHRS and CDR2 YFSETQ. V lost 6 bases, J lost 6 bases, and 11 bases stayed unmatched. The CDR3: CASTANEGADGYTF. For the CDR3, the DNA is TGCGCCAGCACTGCAAACGAGGGGGCGGATGGCTACACCTTC.

V usage is TRBV6-5 and J usage is TRBJ1-4; 9 bases map to TRBD1. There are 15 residues in the CDR3. After removal of 5 bases from V and 4 bases from J, the junction contained 5 bases not matched to a gene. The germline gives CDR1 MNHEY, CDR2 SVGAGI. CDR3 coding DNA: TGTGCCAGCAGTCCTGGACAGGGGATTAATGAAAAACTGTTTTTT. This sequence encodes CASSPGQGINEKLFF.